This T cell receptor (beta chain) emerged from a study of shared clonotypes between healthy human individuals. The CDR3 runs to 12 residues. Trimming cost V 2 bases and J 9 bases, with 7 bases left between them. The germline V gene has CDR1 MNHEY and CDR2 SVGAGI. Profiled with immunoSEQ multiplex PCR; TCRdb holds only in-frame clones, not every one. The sample has about 2,500,000 clones, more than 90% seen once. Study-wide results and limits: Among non-shared clonotypes, generation probabilities were lower than among those shared by all four donors.

As to this clone: The antigen remains unidentified.

This chain joins TRBV6-5 and TRBJ1-4, with D possibly matching TRBD1 (5 bases). Sequenced: naive CD4+ T cells sorted from blood. Regarding subset: CD45RA+ positively selected. This TCR was sampled from a man younger than 35 in good health. This CDR3 reads CASSYTGQKLFF. The CDR3 DNA is TGTGCCAGCAGTTACACGGGACAAAAACTGTTTTTT.